These 27 T cell receptor beta chains came from one sample sequenced in a study of blood T cell repertoires in COVID-19. Clones were sequenced by immunoSEQ multiplex PCR, and TCRdb holds only the in-frame ones, with some missing. Here the sample spans roughly 200,000 clones, more than 70% being singletons. Material: PBMCs or T cells enriched from blood (not recorded which). The receptors originated from a man aged 40-49 years with acute COVID-19.

The chain is built from TRBV19 and TRBJ2-1; 11 bases line up with TRBD2. CDR3 length equals 17 residues. The V gene end was trimmed by 5 bases and the J gene end by 7 bases; junction bases not matched to a gene: 13. Germline loops: CDR1 LNHDA, CDR2 SQIVND (reference sequence). This CDR3 reads CASSPTNLAGGGNEQFF. DNA of the CDR3: TGTGCCAGTAGTCCTACTAATCTAGCGGGAGGCGGGAATGAGCAGTTCTTC.

V and J are TRBV6-1 and TRBJ1-2, with D possibly being TRBD1 (5 bases). V dropped 1 base and J dropped 6 bases, with 18 bases sitting between them. In germline, CDR1 is MNHNS, CDR2 SASEGT. The CDR3 has 16 amino acids. The CDR3, as DNA: TGTGCCAGCAGTGAAGTGGGGCAGGTTAAGGGTCATGGCTACACCTTC. It specifies CASSEVGQVKGHGYTF.

Here the CDR3 reads CASSVETSTPGGQFF. CDR3 DNA sequence: TGTGCCAGCAGCGTAGAAACCAGTACCCCCGGGGGGCAGTTCTTC. The chain has TRBV9 and TRBJ2-1; possible D gene TRBD2, 6 bases. The length of the CDR3 is 15 residues. Germline-derived CDR1 and CDR2 are SGDLS and YYNGEE. Trimming removed 0 bases at V and 12 bases at J, with 19 bases between.

The genes are TRBV15 and TRBJ1-5; TRBD1 might be the D (5 bases). Per germline, CDR1 LNHNV and CDR2 YYDKDF (reference sequence). The CDR3 is made up of 19 amino acids. Trimming took off 3 bases at V and 4 bases at J, with 25 bases between the two ends. CDR3 in amino acids: CATSSSRQGQASRNQPQHF. The CDR3 DNA reads as TGTGCCACCAGCAGCAGTCGGCAGGGTCAAGCGAGCAGAAATCAGCCCCAGCATTTT.

J is TRBJ1-1 and V is TRBV3-1 (or the pseudogene TRBV3-2); 7 positions match TRBD1. V lost 3 bases and J lost 5; bases outside the gene matches: 6. The CDR3 extends over 14 amino acids. CDR1 is LGHDT and CDR2 is YNNKEL in the germline V gene (reference sequence). Here the CDR3 reads CASSQAADRTEAFF. In DNA, the CDR3 is TGTGCCAGCAGCCAGGCTGCGGACAGGACTGAAGCTTTCTTT.

The chain employs TRBV5-1 and TRBJ2-3; 13 bases are a match to TRBD2. The V segment lost 6 bases and the J segment 6 bases; nucleotides outside the gene matches: 7. Germline CDR1 is SGHRS and CDR2 is YFSETQ. The length of the CDR3 is 15 residues. The CDR3: CASTPLAGGGDTQYF. CDR3 sequence (DNA): TGCGCCAGCACCCCACTAGCGGGAGGGGGCGATACGCAGTATTTT.

The chain is built from TRBV27 and TRBJ1-1, with D unresolved. The CDR3 runs 13 residues. The V end was cut by 2 bases, the J end by 1 base, with 5 bases between. Germline assignment: CDR1 MNHEY and CDR2 SMNVEV (reference sequence). The CDR3 sequence: CASSLEGNTEAFF. CDR3 in DNA: TGTGCCAGCAGTTTAGAGGGGAACACTGAAGCTTTCTTT.

This clone was recorded only once. V gene TRBV28 combines with J gene TRBJ2-6; the D gene is possibly TRBD2 (7 bases). V dropped 5 bases and J dropped 2 bases, with 19 bases sitting between them. This CDR3 region has 18 residues. CDR1 is MDHEN and CDR2 is SYDVKM in the germline V gene. CDR3 nucleotides: TGTGCCAGCAGTCCCCCCGTGGGGGGGGCGGCTGGGGCCAACGTCCTGACTTTC. The encoded protein is CASSPPVGGAAGANVLTF.

The rearrangement uses TRBV10-3 and TRBJ1-2; 8 bases are a match to TRBD1. With V trimmed by 5 bases and J by 6 bases, 11 bases remained unmatched. Germline loops: CDR1 ENHRY, CDR2 SYGVKD. The CDR3 has 15 amino acids. The CDR3, as DNA: TGTGCCATCAGTACCCCAACGACAGGGGACCATGGCTACACCTTC. As protein: CAISTPTTGDHGYTF.

This rearrangement joins TRBV5-1 to TRBJ1-2; TRBD1 might be the D (5 bases). Germline loops: CDR1 SGHRS, CDR2 YFSETQ. This CDR3 has 14 amino acids. V was pared by 1 base and J by 8 bases, with 15 bases between. The DNA of the CDR3 is TGCGCCAGCAGCTTGACCCTCGGGGCGGGAGGCTACACCTTC. Its translation: CASSLTLGAGGYTF. Based on the CDR3 plus reference TRBV5-1 and TRBJ1-2, the full variable domain is KAGVTQTPRYLIKTRGQQVTLSCSPISGHRSVSWYQQTPGQGLQFLFEYFSETQRNKGNFPGRFSGRQFSNSRSEMNVSTLELGDSALYLCASSLTLGAGGYTFGSGTRLTVV.

V usage is TRBV29-1 and J usage is TRBJ2-1, with 9 bases lining up with TRBD2. With 4 bases clipped from V and 5 bases from J, the junction kept 6 bases outside the gene matches. Germline V gene data show CDR1 as SQVTM and CDR2 as ANQGSEA. The CDR3 length is 14 residues. For the CDR3, the DNA is TGCAGCGTTGGACCCCAGCGGGAGGACAATGAGCAGTTCTTC. Amino acids: CSVGPQREDNEQFF.

The chain has TRBV9 and TRBJ1-6; D ambiguous. The germline V gene has CDR1 SGDLS and CDR2 YYNGEE. V gave up 4 bases and J gave up 7 bases, with 9 bases separating them. The CDR3 has 13 residues. In nucleotides, the CDR3 is TGTGCCAGCAGCCCTACCTCCAATTCACCCCTCCACTTT. As protein: CASSPTSNSPLHF.

The V gene is TRBV15, the J gene TRBJ2-1; D possibly corresponds to TRBD2 (6 bases). Germline V gene lookup returns CDR1 LNHNV and CDR2 YYDKDF (reference sequence). Between the trimmed V and J ends, which lost 5 bases and 1 base, there was a span of 9 bases. This CDR3 has 14 residues. CDR3 protein: CATSWDFSYNEQFF. CDR3 nucleotides: TGTGCCACCAGCTGGGACTTTTCCTACAATGAGCAGTTCTTC. Looking up the rest from reference TRBV15 and TRBJ2-1 gives the full variable domain: DAMVIQNPRYQVTQFGKPVTLSCSQTLNHNVMYWYQQKSSQAPKLLFHYYDKDFNNEADTPDNFQSRRPNTSFCFLDIRSPGLGDTAMYLCATSWDFSYNEQFFGPGTRLTVL.

The V call is TRBV4-1, the J call TRBJ2-7, with TRBD2 identical over 16 bases. Germline trimming cut 4 bases from V and 1 base from J; bases unmatched to any gene: 1. The CDR3 spans 16 residues. Germline loops: CDR1 MGHRA, CDR2 YSYEKL. The DNA of the CDR3 is TGCGCCAGCAGCCGGGGACTAGCGGGGGGGTCCTACGAGCAGTACTTC. It specifies CASSRGLAGGSYEQYF.

This clone was seen a single time. The V gene is TRBV24-1, the J gene TRBJ2-1, with 9 bases aligning to TRBD2. CDR3 length: 16 residues. The germline CDR1 and CDR2 sequences are KGHDR and SFDVKD. V shed 1 base, J shed 12 bases, and the junction held 12 bases outside the gene matches. CDR3 sequence (DNA): TGTGCCACCAGTGATTTAAGCGCGGGAGGGCCGGACTCGCAGTTCTTC. Translating gives CATSDLSAGGPDSQFF.

V and J are TRBV12-5 and TRBJ1-1; a possible D gene is TRBD1 (5 bases). The germline CDR1 and CDR2 sequences are LGHNT and FRNRAP. Trimming took off 7 bases at V and 3 bases at J, with 18 bases between the two ends. This CDR3 spans 15 amino acids. In nucleotides, the CDR3 is TGTGCTAGTGCCCCCTCAGGGTCACGACACACTGAAGCTTTCTTT. As protein: CASAPSGSRHTEAFF.

This clone was counted a single time. The chain links TRBV4-1 to TRBJ1-6, with 7 bases matching TRBD1. From germline, CDR1 is MGHRA and CDR2 YSYEKL. With V trimmed by 1 base and J by 8 bases, 11 bases remained unmatched. The CDR3 runs 17 residues. CDR3 sequence: CASSQALGQRFHSPLHF. The CDR3 nucleotides read TGCGCCAGCAGCCAAGCCCTGGGACAGAGGTTCCATTCACCCCTCCACTTT.

CDR3 protein: CASSQGDGRGTEAFF. DNA for the CDR3: TGTGCCAGCAGCCAAGGCGACGGCCGAGGCACTGAAGCTTTCTTT. The genes are TRBV3-1 (or the pseudogene TRBV3-2) and TRBJ1-1; the D is unclear. This CDR3 is 15 amino acids long. The V end lost 1 base, the J end lost 4 bases, and 13 bases lay between the germline ends. Germline CDR1 and CDR2: LGHDT and YNNKEL (reference sequence).

This clone was counted at least ten times. The V and J genes are TRBV6-5 and TRBJ2-2; possibly TRBD2 for D (6 bases). Trimming cost V 7 bases and J 5 bases, with 14 bases left between them. The CDR3 has 14 residues. Germline CDR1 reads MNHEY; CDR2 reads SVGAGI. The DNA for the CDR3 is TGTGCCAGCAAGTCCTACCGGGGGACCGGGGAGCTGTTTTTT. It encodes CASKSYRGTGELFF.

The chain carries TRBV20-1 and TRBJ2-7; D is undetermined. The CDR3 has 11 amino acids. CDR1 and CDR2 (germline): DFQATT, SNEGSKA (reference sequence). The germline V and J ends were trimmed by 6 bases and 6 bases, with 12 bases remaining between them. Here the CDR3 reads CSALVASEQYF. CDR3 sequence (DNA): TGCAGTGCCCTGGTGGCTTCCGAGCAGTACTTC.

The rearrangement links TRBV27 to TRBJ1-5, with D uncertain. Trimming stripped 2 bases from V and 4 bases from J, with 9 bases between. This CDR3 comprises 14 residues. The germline CDR1 and CDR2 sequences are MNHEY and SMNVEV (reference sequence). The CDR3 DNA is TGTGCCAGCAGTTTAAGCTACGCGAATCAGCCCCAGCATTTT. Translated: CASSLSYANQPQHF.

The V gene is TRBV5-4, the J gene TRBJ2-1, with 7 bases lining up with TRBD2. The CDR3 is made up of 15 amino acids. Per germline, CDR1 SGHNT and CDR2 YYREEE (reference sequence). Unmatched junction bases numbered 8, after V lost 0 bases and J lost 8 bases. CDR3 DNA sequence: TGTGCCAGCAGCTTGGTCCTAGCGGACCAACATGAGCAGTTCTTC. It codes for CASSLVLADQHEQFF.

V is TRBV15 and J is TRBJ1-5; no definite D call. The length of the CDR3 is 15 residues. The V end lost 3 bases, the J end lost 0 bases, and 9 bases lay between the germline ends. Germline CDR1 and CDR2: LNHNV and YYDKDF (reference sequence). The CDR3: CATSSSPYSNQPQHF. The CDR3 DNA reads TGTGCCACCAGCAGCTCTCCGTATAGCAATCAGCCCCAGCATTTT.

The chain couples TRBV7-9 to TRBJ2-1; TRBD2 aligns across 10 bases. Looked up from germline, CDR1 is SEHNR and CDR2 is FQNEAQ (reference sequence). The CDR3 extends over 16 amino acids. V dropped 3 bases and J dropped 5; count of bases not matched to a gene: 7. CDR3 residues: CASSLRLAGVNNEQFF. CDR3 DNA: TGTGCCAGCAGCTTGAGGCTAGCGGGAGTGAACAATGAGCAGTTCTTC.

The V gene is TRBV28, the J gene TRBJ1-1, with no clear D. The V gene's germline CDR1 is MDHEN and CDR2 SYDVKM. The CDR3 runs to 14 residues. V shed 2 bases and J shed 1 base, with 8 bases lying between them. CDR3: CASSLMARNTEAFF. In DNA, the CDR3 is TGTGCCAGCAGTTTAATGGCCAGGAACACTGAAGCTTTCTTT.

The chain joins TRBV5-6 to TRBJ2-2; 16 nucleotides align to TRBD2. Trimming cost V 5 bases and J 6 bases; bases outside gene matches: 10. Germline V gene data show CDR1 as SGHDT and CDR2 as YYEEEE. This CDR3 has 18 residues. CDR3 amino acids: CASRQQGLAGGPSGELFF. CDR3 DNA: TGTGCCAGCAGACAACAGGGACTAGCGGGAGGGCCGTCCGGGGAGCTGTTTTTT.

V usage is TRBV27 and J usage is TRBJ1-1; 7 bases match TRBD1. Germline CDR1 and CDR2: MNHEY and SMNVEV (reference sequence). Losses at the gene ends were 4 bases for V and 9 bases for J; bases not matched to a gene: 20. CDR3 size: 17 residues. This chain's CDR3 is CASSSLTGRQAYEKAFF. As DNA, the CDR3 is TGTGCCAGCAGTTCATTGACAGGGAGGCAAGCCTACGAGAAAGCTTTCTTT.